A single sample is the source of the 2 T cell receptor beta chains below, sequenced in a study of identifying expanded T cells in peripheral blood. The data were produced by immunoSEQ multiplex PCR, yet TCRdb's version contains in-frame clones alone and is incomplete. This sample carries some 120,000 clones, about 80% of them seen once, and the ten largest clones take less than 4%. Sequences were obtained from blood. These receptors originate from a person aged 18 to 70 in good health.

V usage is TRBV18 and J usage is TRBJ1-5, with a tentative D call TRBD1 (5 bases). This CDR3 has 15 amino acids. Germline lookup yields CDR1 KGHSH and CDR2 LQKENI. The ends were cut back, 6 bases at V and 3 bases at J, with 15 bases in the middle. The CDR3 DNA reads as TGTGCCAGCTCGCCTAGCGACAGACCCAATCAGCCCCAGCATTTT. Translated, it gives CASSPSDRPNQPQHF.

As DNA, the CDR3 is TGTGCCAGCAGCTTAACCCGATCGTCCACCTACGAGCAGTACTTC. Protein: CASSLTRSSTYEQYF. The rearrangement links TRBV7-8 to TRBJ2-7; the D is unclear. The CDR3 runs 15 residues. Trimming pared 2 bases from V and 2 bases from J, leaving 13 bases between. The germline V gene encodes CDR1 SGHVS and CDR2 FQNEAQ.